The clone carrying this T cell receptor (beta chain) was seen a few times. Its specificity is unknown. The data belong to a study of beta chain features in type 1 diabetes. Whole-study context: Similarity in age, gender and cell yields was seen between patients and healthy donors. Study-wide results and limits: It was not settled here whether HLA type affects TCRB rearrangement.

Expressed TCRB transcripts were sequenced because the entire RNA isolate underwent reverse transcription. Assay: immunoSEQ multiplex PCR; the TCRdb copy retains only in-frame clones and omits some. The sample yields about 930,000 clones, roughly a sixth seen once. The germline V gene has CDR1 SGHTA and CDR2 FQGNSA. V lost 5 bases and J lost 0; bases outside the gene matches: 6. The CDR3 extends over 16 amino acids. This TCR came from a woman aged 18-29 years in good health. This chain connects TRBV7-2 to TRBJ2-2; 7 nucleotides line up with TRBD1. The sample consisted of naive CD4+ T cells from blood. Here the CDR3 reads CASSRSTGANTGELFF. The CDR3 DNA sequence: TGTGCCAGCAGCCGCTCCACAGGGGCGAACACCGGGGAGCTGTTTTTT.